The source of this T cell receptor (beta chain) is a study of blood T cells in healthy people across ages. Study outcomes and limitations: Conclusively comparing naive with antigen-experienced cells was impossible with unsorted PBMCs. Across samples, TCR beta diversity tracked strongly with naive T cell percentage. Donor CMV infection status was unknown, possibly confounding age-related changes in expanded clonotypes.

About this clonotype itself: The antigen is not known.

With a J-beta primer mix and a sample-barcoded 5' primer, a second PCR ran about 7 to 12 cycles. MiXCR, applied by TCRdb to the 5' RACE reads, yields one record per CDR3 protein. The sample contains approximately 1.5 million distinct CDR3 sequences, under 55% of which appear only once. CDR1 DFQATT and CDR2 SNEGSKA come from the germline V gene (reference sequence). CDR3 length: 14 amino acids. The sample taken for sequencing was blood. The chain combines TRBV20-1 with TRBJ2-1; D is possibly TRBD1 (6 bases). The tail of the sequence fits TRBJ2-7 better, so the J call may be wrong. This TCR derives from a woman in her late teens or twenties in good health. CDR3 sequence: CSARAGATYNEQYF. The CDR3 DNA follows: TGCAGTGCTAGGGCAGGGGCTACCTACAATGAGCAGTACTTC.